This is a list of T cell receptor beta chains from one sample in a study of blood T cell repertoires in COVID-19. Only in-frame clones appear in the TCRdb table, and some are missing; sequencing was by immunoSEQ multiplex PCR. The sample records roughly 310,000 clones, around nine tenths being singletons. The sequencing sample was made of peripheral blood. These receptors all stem from a woman aged 45 to 65 with active or convalescent COVID-19. CDR3s include the opening cysteine and the closing phenylalanine or tryptophan. D genes are given only for firm matches. Some rows have no size entry. The others give once, few or many, or a class for an expanded clone.

CASSPQGRGETQYF,TGTGCCAGCTCACCACAGGGCAGGGGAGAGACCCAGTACTTC,TRBV18,14,NA,NA,TRBJ2-5
CASCDRNSYNSPLHF,TGCGCCAGCTGCGACAGGAACTCCTATAATTCACCCCTCCACTTT,TRBV5-1,15,NA,NA,TRBJ1-6
CASSSGTGGFGEAFF,TGCGCCAGCAGCTCCGGGACAGGGGGCTTCGGTGAAGCTTTCTTT,TRBV5-1,15,NA,TRBD1,TRBJ1-1
CASSLTSGKNYEQYF,TGCGCCAGCAGCCTGACTAGCGGGAAGAACTACGAGCAGTACTTC,TRBV5-1,15,few,TRBD2,TRBJ2-7
CASSRVQGQGNSPLHF,TGTGCCAGCTCACGTGTCCAAGGGCAGGGGAATTCACCCCTCCACTTT,TRBV18,16,NA,NA,TRBJ1-6
CASSSLQGNYGYTF,TGTGCCAGCAGCTCGCTACAGGGGAACTATGGCTACACCTTC,TRBV7-2,14,NA,TRBD1,TRBJ1-2
CASSEMRVSSQPQHF,TGTGCCAGCAGTGAAATGAGGGTTTCTAGTCAGCCCCAGCATTTT,TRBV2,15,NA,NA,TRBJ1-5
CASSPTGQGLSLFF,TGTGCCAGCAGCCCGACTGGACAGGGCCTTAGCCTATTCTTT,TRBV7-2,14,NA,TRBD1,TRBJ1-3
CASSLNKESEFF,TGTGCCAGCAGCTTAAATAAGGAGAGTGAGTTCTTC,TRBV7-8,12,NA,NA,TRBJ2-1
CASSKDRGYGYTF,TGCGCCAGCAGCAAGGACAGGGGCTATGGCTACACCTTC,TRBV5-1,13,NA,TRBD1,TRBJ1-2
CASSPRDNYGYTF,TGTGCCAGCAGCCCCAGGGATAACTATGGCTACACCTTC,TRBV3-1/TRBV3-2,13,NA,NA,TRBJ1-2
CASRTVTENTEAFF,TGTGCCAGCAGAACAGTGACAGAAAACACTGAAGCTTTCTTT,TRBV7-9,14,NA,NA,TRBJ1-1
CAINKQGNSYEQYF,TGTGCCATCAACAAACAGGGAAACTCCTACGAGCAGTACTTC,TRBV10-3,14,NA,NA,TRBJ2-7
CASSLTGNTGELFF,TGTGCCTCCAGTTTAACAGGGAACACCGGGGAGCTGTTTTTT,TRBV6-6,14,NA,NA,TRBJ2-2
CASSYSDSYTEAFF,TGTGCCAGCAGTTACTCGGACAGTTACACTGAAGCTTTCTTT,TRBV6-2/TRBV6-3,14,NA,NA,TRBJ1-1
CASSPERPPLGNEQFF,TGTGCCAGCAGCCCCGAGCGGCCCCCCCTGGGGAATGAGCAGTTCTTC,TRBV7-3,16,NA,NA,TRBJ2-1
CAWRGQPNGEAFF,TGTGCCTGGAGGGGCCAGCCTAACGGTGAAGCTTTCTTT,TRBV30,13,NA,NA,TRBJ1-1
CASSGGVLVGYTF,TGTGCCAGCAGCGGGGGAGTGTTGGTGGGCTACACCTTC,TRBV9,13,NA,NA,TRBJ1-2
CASSPKGLAGGYEQYF,TGTGCCAGCTCACCAAAGGGACTAGCCGGGGGGTACGAGCAGTACTTC,TRBV18,16,NA,TRBD2,TRBJ2-7
CASTTGGISPLHF,TGTGCCAGTACGACAGGTGGTATTTCACCCCTCCACTTT,TRBV27,13,NA,NA,TRBJ1-6
CASSRGVGQGFEQYF,TGTGCCAGCAGCCGGGGGGTAGGACAGGGGTTCGAGCAGTACTTC,TRBV7-2,15,few,TRBD1,TRBJ2-7
CASFTRQGNTEAFF,TGTGCCAGCTTTACCCGACAGGGGAACACTGAAGCTTTCTTT,TRBV6-5,14,few,TRBD1,TRBJ1-1
CASSPEPRQAGTDEAFF,TGCGCCAGCAGCCCAGAACCCAGACAGGCGGGTACCGATGAAGCTTTCTTT,TRBV5-1,17,NA,NA,TRBJ1-1
CASSVSGSQRNTIYF,TGTGCCAGCAGCGTTTCCGGGTCCCAACGGAACACCATATATTTT,TRBV5-5,15,NA,NA,TRBJ1-3
CAWSVQGRGQETQYF,TGTGCCTGGAGTGTACAGGGCAGGGGCCAAGAGACCCAGTACTTC,TRBV30,15,NA,NA,TRBJ2-5
CAWSSIIDREEKLFF,TGTGCCTGGAGTTCGATTATCGACAGGGAAGAAAAACTGTTTTTT,TRBV30,15,NA,TRBD1,TRBJ1-4
CASSWGQTGELFF,TGTGCCAGCAGCTGGGGACAGACCGGGGAGCTGTTTTTT,TRBV6-2/TRBV6-3,13,NA,TRBD1,TRBJ2-2
CASPGSEAFF,TGTGCCAGCCCCGGGAGTGAAGCTTTCTTT,TRBV21-1,10,NA,NA,TRBJ1-1
CASSPTGTGEGVVIF,TGTGCCAGCAGCCCGACAGGGACTGGAGAAGGTGTTGTGATTTTT,TRBV3-1/TRBV3-2,15,NA,TRBD1,TRBJ1-4
CASSLLRASGTLAEQFF,TGTGCCAGCAGCTTGCTGAGGGCTAGCGGGACTCTGGCTGAGCAGTTCTTC,TRBV5-4,17,NA,TRBD2,TRBJ2-1
CASRGTVGGNTIYF,TGTGCCAGCAGAGGGACAGTGGGTGGAAACACCATATATTTT,TRBV6-5,14,NA,TRBD1,TRBJ1-3
CASISGTDEQFF,TGTGCCAGCATTAGCGGGACTGATGAGCAGTTCTTC,TRBV19,12,few,TRBD2,TRBJ2-1
CASSLTGDNQPQHF,TGTGCCAGCTCCCTAACAGGGGACAATCAGCCCCAGCATTTT,TRBV18,14,NA,TRBD1,TRBJ1-5
CASSVAGDRGGSPLHF,TGTGCCAGCAGCGTAGCCGGGGACAGGGGTGGCTCACCCCTCCACTTT,TRBV9,16,NA,TRBD1,TRBJ1-6
CASSVGGGRQPQHF,TGTGCCAGCAGTGTTGGAGGGGGCCGTCAGCCCCAGCATTTT,TRBV2,14,NA,TRBD1,TRBJ1-5
CASRRGPSTDTQYF,TGTGCCAGCAGGCGGGGACCAAGCACAGATACGCAGTATTTT,TRBV6-4,14,NA,NA,TRBJ2-3